Below are 16 T cell receptor beta chains sequenced from a single sample in a study of CD8 T cells in Susac syndrome. With random hexamers, about 0.5 to 1 ug RNA was reverse transcribed. TCRdb passed the immunoSEQ multiplex PCR reads through MiXCR, listing each CDR3 protein once. The top ten clones hold less than 0.15% of a sample with 95,000 to 150,000 distinct CDR3 sequences, under 96% of them seen once. Sequencing was performed on CD4+ T cells from PBMCs. Source of these receptors: a human donor with Susac syndrome.

V gene TRBV6-1 combines with J gene TRBJ2-7, with D hard to call. In germline, CDR1 is MNHNS, CDR2 SASEGT. There are 13 residues in the CDR3. Between the trimmed V and J ends, which lost 4 bases and 6 bases, there was a span of 13 bases. CDR3 coding DNA: TGTGCCAGCAGTGCGGCACCCAGAGGCGAGCAGTACTTC. Protein product: CASSAAPRGEQYF.

The chain links TRBV11-2 to TRBJ2-7; 10 bases map to TRBD2. The V gene end was trimmed by 1 base and the J gene end by 5 bases; junction bases not matched to a gene: 8. The V gene's germline CDR1 is SGHAT and CDR2 FQNNGV. The CDR3 extends over 16 amino acids. CDR3 in amino acids: CASSLVASGSLDEQYF. The CDR3 DNA follows: TGTGCCAGCAGCTTAGTCGCTAGCGGGAGTCTAGACGAGCAGTACTTC.

The genes are TRBV5-1 and TRBJ2-5; a weak D match, TRBD2 (6 bases). The CDR3 is made up of 17 amino acids. CDR1 SGHRS and CDR2 YFSETQ come from the germline V gene. V lost 4 bases and J lost 3, with 22 bases in between. The CDR3 loop reads CASSLPHSSARKETQYF. The CDR3 DNA follows: TGCGCCAGCAGCCTCCCCCACTCTAGCGCGAGGAAAGAGACCCAGTACTTC.

This sequence joins TRBV25-1 and TRBJ2-3; D is unclear. The ends were cut back, 5 bases at V and 1 base at J, with 16 bases in the middle. From germline, CDR1 is MGHDK and CDR2 SYGVNS. The CDR3 covers 16 residues. CDR3 sequence: CASSSGKGSGTDTQYF. The CDR3 nucleotides are TGTGCCAGCAGTTCTGGAAAGGGAAGTGGCACAGATACGCAGTATTTT.

The chain carries TRBV20-1 and TRBJ2-1; 9 bases map to TRBD1. Trimming removed 5 bases from V and 0 bases from J; junction bases left unmatched: 8. This CDR3 comprises 16 residues. Per germline, CDR1 DFQATT and CDR2 SNEGSKA (reference sequence). CDR3 region: CSAEDRGGFSYNEQFF. CDR3 DNA sequence: TGCAGTGCTGAGGACAGGGGAGGTTTCTCCTACAATGAGCAGTTCTTC.

The chain couples TRBV20-1 to TRBJ2-1; D is unresolved. From germline, CDR1 is DFQATT and CDR2 SNEGSKA (reference sequence). The CDR3 is 16 residues long. V was shortened by 0 bases and J by 0 bases, with 12 bases between the two germline ends. This chain's CDR3 is CSARDKAPASYNEQFF. DNA for the CDR3: TGCAGTGCTAGAGATAAAGCCCCCGCCTCCTACAATGAGCAGTTCTTC.

The J gene is TRBJ1-2, the V gene TRBV5-4; the D is unclear. Germline V gene lookup returns CDR1 SGHNT and CDR2 YYREEE (reference sequence). Trimming removed 4 bases from V and 5 bases from J, with 12 bases in between. CDR3 length equals 13 residues. The CDR3 here is CASSMDGAYGYTF. CDR3 nucleotide sequence: TGTGCCAGCAGCATGGACGGTGCTTATGGCTACACCTTC. Using reference TRBV5-4 and TRBJ1-2 for the parts outside the CDR3, the full variable domain is ETGVTQSPTHLIKTRGQQVTLRCSSQSGHNTVSWYQQALGQGPQFIFQYYREEENGRGNFPPRFSGLQFPNYSSELNVNALELDDSALYLCASSMDGAYGYTFGSGTRLTVV.

Only one count was recorded for this clonotype. The J gene is TRBJ2-3, the V gene TRBV9, with D unclear. The CDR3 has 12 amino acids. Germline V gene data show CDR1 as SGDLS and CDR2 as YYNGEE. Trimming took off 3 bases at V and 3 bases at J, with 5 bases between the two ends. The CDR3, as DNA: TGTGCCAGCAGCGCTGGGACAGATACGCAGTATTTT. Residues: CASSAGTDTQYF.

The chain combines TRBV5-1 with TRBJ2-3; D is possibly TRBD2 (5 bases). This CDR3 contains 14 residues. V was cut by 0 bases and J by 2 bases, with 7 bases left in between. Germline V gene lookup returns CDR1 SGHRS and CDR2 YFSETQ. CDR3 protein: CASSLGTPTDTQYF. CDR3 DNA: TGCGCCAGCAGCTTGGGGACTCCCACAGATACGCAGTATTTT.

The gene calls are TRBV7-2 and TRBJ1-1, with a tentative D call TRBD1 (5 bases). Germline loops: CDR1 SGHTA, CDR2 FQGNSA. Trimming stripped 2 bases from V and 2 bases from J, with 12 bases between. The CDR3 runs to 15 residues. The CDR3 region has the DNA TGTGCCAGCAGCTTAAATACAGGCTTTAACACTGAAGCTTTCTTT. It codes for CASSLNTGFNTEAFF.

The rearrangement links TRBV20-1 to TRBJ2-1; 7 bases map to TRBD2. Germline CDR1 reads DFQATT; CDR2 reads SNEGSKA (reference sequence). The V gene end was trimmed by 1 base and the J gene end by 0 bases; junction bases not matched to a gene: 0. The CDR3 is 14 residues long. The CDR3 sequence: CSARGTSSYNEQFF. The CDR3 DNA reads TGCAGTGCTAGAGGGACTAGCTCCTACAATGAGCAGTTCTTC.

This sequence joins TRBV2 and TRBJ2-5; 7 bases align to TRBD1. The CDR3 runs 13 residues. The junction had 2 bases not matched to a gene; V was cut back by 2 bases and J by 5 bases. Germline lookup yields CDR1 SNHLY and CDR2 FYNNEI. The CDR3 bases are TGTGCCAGCAGTGAAAGGGGGCGGGAGACCCAGTACTTC. Its translation: CASSERGRETQYF.

The CDR3 region is CASSQAFTSEAFF. The CDR3 region has the DNA TGTGCCAGCAGCCAAGCCTTCACAAGTGAAGCTTTCTTT. This sequence joins TRBV4-2 and TRBJ1-1, with D hard to call. The CDR3 is 13 residues long. Trimming pared 1 base from V and 7 bases from J, leaving 10 bases between. CDR1 and CDR2 (germline): LGHNA, YNFKEQ.

The gene calls are TRBV18 and TRBJ2-2, with D unresolved. Between the trimmed V and J ends, which lost 8 bases and 4 bases, there was a span of 11 bases. This CDR3 has 13 amino acids. Germline V gene lookup returns CDR1 KGHSH and CDR2 LQKENI. CDR3 loop: CASRVQPTGELFF. The CDR3, as DNA: TGTGCCAGCAGGGTCCAGCCCACCGGGGAGCTGTTTTTT.

CDR3 amino acids: CASSPQGKPSEQFF. In nucleotides, the CDR3 is TGTGCCAGCTCACCCCAGGGCAAGCCCAGTGAGCAGTTCTTC. The V gene is TRBV18, the J gene TRBJ2-1; weak D call: TRBD1 (5 bases). CDR1 is KGHSH and CDR2 is LQKENI in the germline V gene. This CDR3 is 14 amino acids long. Trimming removed 3 bases at V and 9 bases at J, with 15 bases between. The variable domain in full, completed from reference TRBV18 and TRBJ2-1, reads NAGVMQNPRHLVRRRGQEARLRCSPMKGHSHVYWYRQLPEEGLKFMVYLQKENIIDESGMPKERFSAEFPKEGPSILRIQQVVRGDSAAYFCASSPQGKPSEQFFGPGTRLTVL.

V and J are TRBV5-4 and TRBJ2-3; tentatively, D is TRBD1 (5 bases). This CDR3 spans 17 amino acids. Trimming cost V 2 bases and J 5 bases, with 21 bases left between them. Germline V CDR1 and CDR2: SGHNT, YYREEE (reference sequence). In DNA form, the CDR3 reads TGTGCCAGCAGCTTTGGCGGCAGGGCCACGGTGGGAGATACGCAGTATTTT. It is translated as CASSFGGRATVGDTQYF.